This T cell receptor beta chain was recovered during a study of graft-versus-host responses after intestinal transplantation. Here immunoSEQ multiplex PCR was the method, and the copy in TCRdb shows in-frame clones only, minus some. Of tens of thousands of clones listed, roughly 90% were seen once; the top ten hold approximately 0.5%. Germline CDR1 and CDR2: MNHEY and SVGAGI. The germline V and J ends were trimmed by 2 bases and 4 bases, with 14 bases remaining between them. CDR3 length equals 16 residues. In regard to this clone: Antigen unknown.

This specimen consisted of unstimulated CD8+ T cells sorted from spleen or lymph node cells, obtained before intestinal transplant. V and J are TRBV6-5 and TRBJ2-2, with D perhaps TRBD2 (5 bases). The origin of this receptor is a human donor who received an intestinal transplant. This CDR3 reads CASSYTQAGGTGELFF. As DNA, the CDR3 is TGTGCCAGCAGTTACACCCAGGCGGGTGGCACCGGGGAGCTGTTTTTT.